These 13 T cell receptor beta chains originate from one sample sequenced in a study of technical replicates of blood from a handful of donors. Clones were read by immunoSEQ multiplex PCR, and TCRdb kept only the in-frame ones, dropping some. Of 13,000 to 15,000 clones in the sample, about four fifths were seen once. The specimen was PBMCs. The origin of the receptors is a human donor in good health.

This clone was counted once. The V and J genes are TRBV2 and TRBJ2-2; D might be TRBD2 (5 bases). The V gene lost 3 bases and the J gene lost 2 bases, with 7 bases spanning the gap. CDR3 length: 14 amino acids. Germline V CDR1 and CDR2: SNHLY, FYNNEI. The CDR3 spells CASSEASNTGELFF. The CDR3, as DNA: TGTGCCAGCAGTGAGGCTAGCAACACCGGGGAGCTGTTTTTT. Using reference TRBV2 and TRBJ2-2 for the parts outside the CDR3, the full variable domain is EPEVTQTPSHQVTQMGQEVILRCVPISNHLYFYWYRQILGQKVEFLVSFYNNEISEKSEIFDDQFSVERPDGSNFTLKIRSTKLEDSAMYFCASSEASNTGELFFGEGSRLTVL.

The rearrangement links TRBV11-2 to TRBJ2-7; D gene uncertain. In germline, CDR1 is SGHAT, CDR2 FQNNGV. This CDR3 contains 12 residues. Between the trimmed V and J ends, which lost 5 bases and 3 bases, there was a span of 8 bases. The CDR3 sequence is CASSRQVYEQYF. DNA for the CDR3: TGTGCCAGCAGCCGCCAGGTCTACGAGCAGTACTTC.

This clone was observed once. As the CDR3 is not closed by the conserved phenylalanine or tryptophan, this likely results from a read error. Because the CDR3's place on the DNA is in doubt, the DNA is left out and the CDR3 is given as listed by TCRdb. Here the CDR3 reads CAISEFRGIHL. This chain joins TRBV10-3 and TRBJ2-3; the table assigns TRBD2, which was not confirmed against the DNA. CDR1 and CDR2 (germline): ENHRY, SYGVKD. Termini included, the CDR3 measures 11 amino acids.

The chain uses TRBV28 and TRBJ2-7; TRBD2 aligns across 7 bases. CDR1 and CDR2 (germline): MDHEN, SYDVKM. J gave up 0 bases and V 6 bases, and 8 bases lay outside the gene matches. The length of the CDR3 is 15 residues. DNA for the CDR3: TGTGCCAGCAGCGTTACTAGCGAGGGCTCCTACGAGCAGTACTTC. Its translation: CASSVTSEGSYEQYF.

This chain uses TRBV5-1 with TRBJ1-1; unclear D gene. V was clipped by 7 bases and J by 7 bases, with 11 bases between them. The length of the CDR3 is 11 residues. Germline values: CDR1 SGHRS, CDR2 YFSETQ. CDR3 coding DNA: TGCGCCAGCGGTATGGGAGGTGAAGCTTTCTTT. This translates into CASGMGGEAFF.

J is TRBJ2-7 and V is TRBV7-9, with D perhaps TRBD2 (5 bases). Germline V gene sequence: CDR1 SEHNR, CDR2 FQNEAQ (reference sequence). This CDR3 has 13 residues. The V end lost 2 bases, the J end lost 3 bases, and 8 bases lay between the germline ends. The CDR3 coding sequence is TGTGCCAGCAGCTTAACTCGGGGCTACGAGCAGTACTTC. This sequence encodes CASSLTRGYEQYF.

This clone was counted only a few times. V usage is TRBV7-6 and J usage is TRBJ2-2; 12 positions match TRBD2. CDR1 SGHVS and CDR2 FNYEAQ come from the germline V gene. This CDR3 has 16 residues. With 8 bases clipped from V and 4 bases from J, the junction kept 8 bases outside the gene matches. For the CDR3, the DNA is TGTGCCAGCGGAAGAGGGACTAGCGGGCCCACCGGGGAGCTGTTTTTT. Encoded protein: CASGRGTSGPTGELFF.

This chain joins TRBV11-3 and TRBJ2-1, with 10 bases fitting TRBD2. Unmatched junction bases numbered 18, after V lost 5 bases and J lost 5 bases. This CDR3 has 19 amino acids. Germline V gives CDR1 SGHNT, CDR2 YENEEA. In DNA form, the CDR3 reads TGTGCCAGCAGCCTCCGAGCCCCCTCAGGACTAGCGGCGAACAATGAGCAGTTCTTC. This sequence encodes CASSLRAPSGLAANNEQFF.

V is TRBV6-5 and J is TRBJ2-3; TRBD1 matches 10 bases. V lost 7 bases to trimming and J lost 4 bases; unmatched junction nucleotides: 8. The V gene's germline CDR1 is MNHEY and CDR2 SVGAGI. This CDR3 has 15 residues. CDR3 sequence (DNA): TGTGCCAGCACCTTACTCGGACAGGGGGCAGATACGCAGTATTTT. It codes for CASTLLGQGADTQYF.

The chain couples TRBV19 to TRBJ2-5; 11 bases map to TRBD2. CDR1 is LNHDA, CDR2 SQIVND, per germline (reference sequence). The CDR3 loop spans 18 amino acids. J was trimmed by 5 bases and V by 3 bases; bases with no gene match: 14. The CDR3 region has the DNA TGTGCCAGTAGTATGAAGGGGCTAGCGGGAGGCCCTAGGGAGACCCAGTACTTC. Encoded protein: CASSMKGLAGGPRETQYF.

J is TRBJ2-3 and V is TRBV28, with a possible D match to TRBD1 (6 bases). The CDR3 is 13 amino acids. V was cut by 5 bases and J by 4 bases, with 10 bases left in between. Per germline, CDR1 MDHEN and CDR2 SYDVKM. The CDR3 DNA sequence: TGTGCCAGCAGTAGCGGACAGTCAGATACGCAGTATTTT. Protein: CASSSGQSDTQYF.

This rearrangement joins TRBV10-3 to TRBJ1-2; TRBD1 matches 10 bases. Trimming removed 2 bases from V and 3 bases from J; junction bases left unmatched: 9. This CDR3 has 17 amino acids. Germline V CDR1 and CDR2: ENHRY, SYGVKD. The CDR3 loop reads CAISEGTGAQGDYGYTF. Written as DNA, the CDR3 is TGTGCCATCAGTGAGGGGACAGGGGCGCAAGGGGACTATGGCTACACCTTC.

The chain is built from TRBV5-1 and TRBJ2-5, with a tentative D call TRBD2 (6 bases). V was trimmed by 2 bases and J by 2 bases, leaving 10 bases between them. The V gene's germline CDR1 is SGHRS and CDR2 YFSETQ. The CDR3 sequence is 14 residues long. The chain's CDR3 is CASSLSSGQETQYF. CDR3 coding DNA: TGCGCCAGCAGCTTAAGTAGCGGTCAAGAGACCCAGTACTTC.